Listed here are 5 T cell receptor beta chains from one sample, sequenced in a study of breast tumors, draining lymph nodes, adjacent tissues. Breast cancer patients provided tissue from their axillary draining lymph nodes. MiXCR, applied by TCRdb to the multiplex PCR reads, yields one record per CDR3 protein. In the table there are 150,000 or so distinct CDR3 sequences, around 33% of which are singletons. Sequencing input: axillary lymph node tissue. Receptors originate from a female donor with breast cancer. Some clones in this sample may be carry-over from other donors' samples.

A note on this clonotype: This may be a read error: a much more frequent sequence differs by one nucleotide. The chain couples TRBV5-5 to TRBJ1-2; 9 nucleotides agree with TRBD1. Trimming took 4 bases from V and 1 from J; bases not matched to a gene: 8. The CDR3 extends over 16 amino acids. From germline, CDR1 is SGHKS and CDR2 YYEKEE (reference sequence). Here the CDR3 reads CASSPLRTGVNYGYTF. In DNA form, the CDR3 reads TGTGCCAGCAGCCCCCTTCGGACAGGGGTTAACTATGGCTACACCTTC.

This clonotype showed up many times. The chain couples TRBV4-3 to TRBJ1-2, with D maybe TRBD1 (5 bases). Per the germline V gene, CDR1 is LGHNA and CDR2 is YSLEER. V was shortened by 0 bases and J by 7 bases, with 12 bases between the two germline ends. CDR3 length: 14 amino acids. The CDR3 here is CASSQDYRTGGYTF. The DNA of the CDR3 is TGCGCCAGCAGCCAAGATTACAGGACTGGTGGCTACACCTTC.

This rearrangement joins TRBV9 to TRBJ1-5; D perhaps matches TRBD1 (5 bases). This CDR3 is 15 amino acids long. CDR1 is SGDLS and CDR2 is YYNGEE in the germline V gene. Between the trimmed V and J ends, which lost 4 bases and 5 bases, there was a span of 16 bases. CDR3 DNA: TGTGCCAGCAGCTTGGGGGGTAATCGAGATCAGCCCCAGCATTTT. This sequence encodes CASSLGGNRDQPQHF.

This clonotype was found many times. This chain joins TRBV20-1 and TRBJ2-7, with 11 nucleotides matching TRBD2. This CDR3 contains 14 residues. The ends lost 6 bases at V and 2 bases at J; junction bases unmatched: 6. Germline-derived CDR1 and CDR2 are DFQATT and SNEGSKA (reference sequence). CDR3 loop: CSARGLAEAYEQYF. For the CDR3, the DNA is TGCAGTGCGCGGGGACTAGCGGAGGCCTACGAGCAGTACTTC.

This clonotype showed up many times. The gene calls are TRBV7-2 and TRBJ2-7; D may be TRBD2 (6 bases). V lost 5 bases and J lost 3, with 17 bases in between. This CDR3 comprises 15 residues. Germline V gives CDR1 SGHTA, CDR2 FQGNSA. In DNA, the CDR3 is TGTGCCAGCAGCCAGTTCTTTGGCGGGAACTACGAGCAGTACTTC. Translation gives CASSQFFGGNYEQYF.